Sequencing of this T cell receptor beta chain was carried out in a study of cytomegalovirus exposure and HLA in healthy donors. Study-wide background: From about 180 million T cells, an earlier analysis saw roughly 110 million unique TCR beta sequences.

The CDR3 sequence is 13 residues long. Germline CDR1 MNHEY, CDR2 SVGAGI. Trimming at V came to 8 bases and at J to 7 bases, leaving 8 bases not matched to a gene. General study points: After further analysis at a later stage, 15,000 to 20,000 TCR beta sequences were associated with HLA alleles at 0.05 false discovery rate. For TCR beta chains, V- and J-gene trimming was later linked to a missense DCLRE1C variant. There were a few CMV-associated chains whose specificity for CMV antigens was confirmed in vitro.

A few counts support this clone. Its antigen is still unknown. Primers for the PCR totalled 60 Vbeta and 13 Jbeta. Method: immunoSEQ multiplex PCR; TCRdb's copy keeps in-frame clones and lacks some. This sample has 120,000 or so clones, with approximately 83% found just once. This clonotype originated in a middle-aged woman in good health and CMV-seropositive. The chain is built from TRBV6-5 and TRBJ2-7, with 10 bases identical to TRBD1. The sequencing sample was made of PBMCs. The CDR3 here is CASQGQGRGEQYF. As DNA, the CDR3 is TGTGCCAGCCAGGGACAGGGGAGAGGAGAGCAGTACTTC.